These 24 T cell receptor beta chains came from one sample sequenced in a study of blood T cell repertoires in COVID-19. The assay was immunoSEQ multiplex PCR, and TCRdb's table has in-frame clones only and misses some. The repertoire holds tens of thousands of clones, with around 79% as singletons. The sample consisted of peripheral blood. These receptors were obtained from a woman in her 70s with acute or convalescent COVID-19.

This clone appeared a few times. The genes are TRBV4-2 and TRBJ1-1; D not certain. There are 13 residues in the CDR3. The V gene lost 4 bases and the J gene lost 1 base, with 7 bases spanning the gap. In germline, CDR1 is LGHNA, CDR2 YNFKEQ. CDR3 in amino acids: CASSLGGNTEAFF. The CDR3 nucleotides are TGTGCCAGCAGCCTCGGAGGGAACACTGAAGCTTTCTTT.

V gene TRBV11-1 combines with J gene TRBJ1-6; TRBD1 matches 7 bases. The germline V gene has CDR1 SGHAT and CDR2 FQDESV (reference sequence). V was pared by 4 bases and J by 8 bases, with 8 bases of the junction left unmatched. The CDR3 spans 15 residues. The CDR3 region has the DNA TGTGCCAGCAGCTCAACGACAGGGATCCATTCACCCCTCCACTTT. Its protein is CASSSTTGIHSPLHF.

The chain combines TRBV13 with TRBJ2-3, with a tentative D call TRBD2 (5 bases). Germline CDR1 is PRHDT and CDR2 is FYEKMQ (reference sequence). Trimming removed 7 bases at V and 5 bases at J, with 16 bases between. This CDR3 region has 14 residues. The DNA of the CDR3 is TGTGCCAGCAAAGGGCCCCATGAGGGAGATACGCAGTATTTT. Its protein is CASKGPHEGDTQYF.

The chain employs TRBV30 and TRBJ1-1; possible D gene TRBD1, 5 bases. Trimming stripped 7 bases from V and 5 bases from J, with 17 bases between. The CDR3 loop spans 13 amino acids. Germline loops: CDR1 GTSNPN, CDR2 SVGIG (reference sequence). CDR3 bases: TGTGCCTCCTCCGGGGGGGAGGGAACTGAAGCTTTCTTT. Protein: CASSGGEGTEAFF.

J is TRBJ1-2 and V is TRBV6-5, with D possibly being TRBD1 (6 bases). The CDR3 runs to 15 residues. The germline gives CDR1 MNHEY, CDR2 SVGAGI. V shed 4 bases and J shed 7 bases, with 19 bases lying between them. The CDR3 DNA follows: TGTGCCAGCAGTTCTCGCAGGGGCTCAGGCAGTGGCTACACCTTC. This codes for CASSSRRGSGSGYTF.

The rearrangement joins TRBV11-2 to TRBJ1-2; tentatively, D is TRBD1 (6 bases). The CDR3 is 15 amino acids. In germline, CDR1 is SGHAT, CDR2 FQNNGV. V lost 1 base to trimming and J lost 4 bases, with 13 bases between them. The CDR3 loop reads CASSLGRTGSYGYTF. Here the CDR3 DNA reads TGTGCCAGCAGCTTAGGCCGCACAGGGAGCTATGGCTACACCTTC.

This chain joins TRBV6-1 and TRBJ2-5, with a weak D call TRBD1 (6 bases). V was cut by 1 base and J by 3 bases, with 12 bases left in between. The CDR3 extends over 15 amino acids. The germline CDR1 and CDR2 sequences are MNHNS and SASEGT. The CDR3 nucleotides are TGTGCCAGCAGTGAAGAACCAGGGGTAGAAGAGACCCAGTACTTC. It is translated as CASSEEPGVEETQYF.

The chain carries TRBV9 and TRBJ1-4; 8 positions match TRBD1. Germline-derived CDR1 and CDR2 are SGDLS and YYNGEE. The CDR3 has 15 residues. V shed 2 bases, J shed 8 bases, and the junction held 8 bases outside the gene matches. The CDR3, as DNA: TGTGCCAGCAGCGTCGGGGGACAGGCGGGGGAAAAACTGTTTTTT. This gives the protein CASSVGGQAGEKLFF.

V and J are TRBV15 and TRBJ1-4; TRBD1 matches at 7 bases. This CDR3 has 14 residues. J was trimmed by 2 bases and V by 4 bases; bases with no gene match: 1. Germline CDR1 and CDR2: LNHNV and YYDKDF (reference sequence). The CDR3 sequence: CATSKGGTNEKLFF. The DNA of the CDR3 is TGTGCCACCAGCAAAGGGGGCACTAATGAAAAACTGTTTTTT. Drawing the rest from reference TRBV15 and TRBJ1-4, the complete variable domain is DAMVIQNPRYQVTQFGKPVTLSCSQTLNHNVMYWYQQKSSQAPKLLFHYYDKDFNNEADTPDNFQSRRPNTSFCFLDIRSPGLGDTAMYLCATSKGGTNEKLFFGSGTQLSVL.

This clone was observed a handful of times. V is TRBV19 and J is TRBJ2-1; 8 nucleotides align to TRBD1. The germline V gene has CDR1 LNHDA and CDR2 SQIVND (reference sequence). J gave up 3 bases and V 5 bases, and 3 bases lay outside the gene matches. The CDR3 is made up of 14 amino acids. CDR3 region: CASSPGTGYNEQFF. CDR3 nucleotides: TGTGCCAGTAGTCCCGGGACAGGCTACAATGAGCAGTTCTTC.

The rearrangement joins TRBV5-4 to TRBJ1-2; unclear D gene. Germline CDR1 SGHNT, CDR2 YYREEE (reference sequence). The CDR3 consists of 17 residues. The ends were cut back, 3 bases at V and 2 bases at J, with 20 bases in the middle. The CDR3 coding sequence is TGTGCCAGCAGCTCGGGAAGCCCCGTGACAAGAAACTATGGCTACACCTTC. Translating it yields CASSSGSPVTRNYGYTF.

The V call is TRBV20-1, the J call TRBJ2-1; 8 bases are a match to TRBD1. Germline assignment: CDR1 DFQATT and CDR2 SNEGSKA (reference sequence). The CDR3 has 11 residues. V trimming: 6 bases; J trimming: 8 bases; junction bases outside the gene matches: 3. Here the CDR3 reads CSAPDRDEQFF. DNA of the CDR3: TGCAGTGCCCCGGACAGGGATGAGCAGTTCTTC.

The rearrangement links TRBV7-2 to TRBJ2-1, with D perhaps TRBD2 (6 bases). V was shortened by 1 base and J by 7 bases, with 8 bases between the two germline ends. Looked up from germline, CDR1 is SGHTA and CDR2 is FQGNSA. The CDR3 sequence is 13 residues long. The CDR3 DNA follows: TGTGCCAGCAGCTTAGGGGCGGGGAATGAGCAGTTCTTC. It codes for CASSLGAGNEQFF. The full variable domain, rest sourced from reference TRBV7-2 and TRBJ2-1, is GAGVSQSPSNKVTEKGKDVELRCDPISGHTALYWYRQSLGQGLEFLIYFQGNSAPDKSGLPSDRFSAERTGGSVSTLTIQRTQQEDSAVYLCASSLGAGNEQFFGPGTRLTVL.

The chain links TRBV11-2 to TRBJ1-2; no clear D. Per the germline V gene, CDR1 is SGHAT and CDR2 is FQNNGV. The CDR3 runs to 16 residues. The V gene lost 0 bases and the J gene lost 4 bases, with 15 bases spanning the gap. CDR3 loop: CASSLDTLVSLYGYTF. The CDR3 coding sequence is TGTGCCAGCAGCTTAGACACCCTAGTGTCCCTCTATGGCTACACCTTC.

This chain joins TRBV7-3 and TRBJ1-1, with D perhaps TRBD1 (6 bases). Per germline, CDR1 SGHTA and CDR2 FQGTGA. The CDR3 sequence is 11 residues long. Trimming left V 2 bases short and J 12 bases short, with 10 bases between. CDR3 loop: CASSLGGQTFF. CDR3 nucleotide sequence: TGTGCCAGCAGCTTAGGGGGCCAGACTTTCTTT.

The chain uses TRBV24-1 and TRBJ2-2, with D tentatively TRBD2 (6 bases). From germline, CDR1 is KGHDR and CDR2 SFDVKD. The V gene lost 4 bases and the J gene lost 11 bases, with 7 bases spanning the gap. This CDR3 spans 11 amino acids. CDR3 sequence reads: CATSDAGELFF. CDR3 coding DNA: TGTGCCACCAGTGACGCGGGAGAGCTGTTTTTT.

The V call is TRBV7-2, the J call TRBJ1-4; 10 positions agree with TRBD1. CDR3 length: 15 amino acids. Trimming took 0 bases from V and 10 from J; bases not matched to a gene: 5. From germline, CDR1 is SGHTA and CDR2 FQGNSA. CDR3 DNA sequence: TGTGCCAGCAGCTTAGCCGGGACAGGGGATGGAAAACTGTTTTTT. It yields the protein CASSLAGTGDGKLFF.

The chain couples TRBV28 to TRBJ1-4; the match to TRBD1 covers 8 bases. V lost 2 bases, J lost 4 bases, and 3 bases stayed unmatched. The V gene's germline CDR1 is MDHEN and CDR2 SYDVKM. The length of the CDR3 is 15 residues. Here the CDR3 reads CASSLPDRVNEKLFF. CDR3 DNA: TGTGCCAGCAGTTTACCGGACAGGGTTAATGAAAAACTGTTTTTT.

This chain uses TRBV5-1 with TRBJ2-7, with 8 bases aligning to TRBD1. CDR3 length: 15 amino acids. V was pared by 2 bases and J by 0 bases, with 4 bases of the junction left unmatched. Germline V gene data show CDR1 as SGHRS and CDR2 as YFSETQ. The CDR3 coding sequence is TGCGCCAGCAGCTTACCGACAGGGGTCTCCTACGAGCAGTACTTC. Its translation: CASSLPTGVSYEQYF.

In DNA, the CDR3 is TGTGCTAGTGGTTTGGTACGGGCAGATACGCAGTATTTT. Protein product: CASGLVRADTQYF. The V gene is TRBV12-5, the J gene TRBJ2-3; the D is unclear. The CDR3 is 13 residues long. V lost 0 bases, J lost 4 bases, and 5 bases lay in between. Looked up from germline, CDR1 is LGHNT and CDR2 is FRNRAP.

The V call is TRBV20-1, the J call TRBJ2-5; D gene unclear. Germline assignment: CDR1 DFQATT and CDR2 SNEGSKA (reference sequence). Trimming left V 4 bases short and J 4 bases short, with 4 bases between. The CDR3 contains 10 residues. The chain's CDR3 is CSANRETQYF. The CDR3 bases are TGCAGTGCTAACAGAGAGACCCAGTACTTC.

V is TRBV7-9 and J is TRBJ2-1; D might be TRBD2 (5 bases). The CDR3 extends over 12 amino acids. Germline V gene lookup returns CDR1 SEHNR and CDR2 FQNEAQ (reference sequence). Deletions cut 5 bases from V and 15 bases from J, with 17 bases between. CDR3 residues: CASSPDLFKLFF. The CDR3 bases are TGTGCCAGCAGCCCGGACTTGTTTAAACTGTTCTTC. Using reference TRBV7-9 and TRBJ2-1 for the parts outside the CDR3, the full variable domain is DTGVSQNPRHKITKRGQNVTFRCDPISEHNRLYWYRQTLGQGPEFLTYFQNEAQLEKSRLLSDRFSAERPKGSFSTLEIQRTEQGDSAMYLCASSPDLFKLFFGPGTRLTVL.

The V and J genes are TRBV27 and TRBJ1-2; D is ambiguous. Germline V gene data show CDR1 as MNHEY and CDR2 as SMNVEV (reference sequence). CDR3 size: 12 residues. V lost 4 bases and J lost 1, with 4 bases in between. The CDR3 DNA sequence: TGTGCCAGCAGTTCATTTAACTATGGCTACACCTTC. Its protein is CASSSFNYGYTF.

This clone has just one count. The rearrangement links TRBV18 to TRBJ1-5; D gene ambiguous. V shed 4 bases and J shed 2 bases, with 15 bases lying between them. The CDR3 is 16 residues long. Germline V gene lookup returns CDR1 KGHSH and CDR2 LQKENI. As DNA, the CDR3 is TGTGCCAGCTCACAAGACATAACCACCGGCAATCAGCCCCAGCATTTT. This codes for CASSQDITTGNQPQHF.